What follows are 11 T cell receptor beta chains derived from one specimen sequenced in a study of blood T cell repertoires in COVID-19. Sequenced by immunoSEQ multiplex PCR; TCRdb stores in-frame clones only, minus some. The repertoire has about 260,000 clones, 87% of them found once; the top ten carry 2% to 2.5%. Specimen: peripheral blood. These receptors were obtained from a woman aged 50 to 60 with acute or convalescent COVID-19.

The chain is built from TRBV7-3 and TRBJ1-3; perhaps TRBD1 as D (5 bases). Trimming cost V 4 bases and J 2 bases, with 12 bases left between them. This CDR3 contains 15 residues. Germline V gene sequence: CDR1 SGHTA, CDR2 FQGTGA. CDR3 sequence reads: CASSSGGGTGNTIYF. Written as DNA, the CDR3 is TGTGCCAGCAGCTCCGGCGGGGGGACTGGAAACACCATATATTTT.

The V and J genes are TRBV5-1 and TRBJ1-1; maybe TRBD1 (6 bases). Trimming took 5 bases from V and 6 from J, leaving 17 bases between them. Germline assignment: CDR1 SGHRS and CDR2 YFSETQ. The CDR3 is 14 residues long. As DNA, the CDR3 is TGCGCCAGCAGGCCAGAAAACAGGGCGGCTGAAGCTTTCTTT. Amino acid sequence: CASRPENRAAEAFF.

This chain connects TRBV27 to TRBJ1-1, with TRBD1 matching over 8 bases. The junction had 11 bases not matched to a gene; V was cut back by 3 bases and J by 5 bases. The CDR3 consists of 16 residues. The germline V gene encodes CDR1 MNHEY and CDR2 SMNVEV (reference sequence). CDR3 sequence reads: CASSLRGQGAGTEAFF. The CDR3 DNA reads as TGTGCCAGCAGTTTGAGGGGGCAGGGGGCTGGAACTGAAGCTTTCTTT.

The CDR3 protein is CASSLDFSGNSPLHF. The CDR3, as DNA: TGTGCCAGCAGTCTGGACTTCTCGGGGAATTCACCCCTCCACTTT. This sequence joins TRBV6-5 and TRBJ1-6; D is unresolved. Trimming left V 5 bases short and J 7 bases short, with 15 bases between. The germline V gene encodes CDR1 MNHEY and CDR2 SVGAGI. The CDR3 length is 15 residues.

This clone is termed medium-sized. CDR3 DNA sequence: TGTGCCAGCAGCTGGACAGGAGGCTCCTACGAGCAGTACTTC. It translates to CASSWTGGSYEQYF. V is TRBV6-2 or TRBV6-3 and J is TRBJ2-7, with 7 bases identical to TRBD1. The CDR3 consists of 14 residues. The germline V gene has CDR1 MNHEY and CDR2 SVGEGT. Unmatched junction bases numbered 5, after V lost 6 bases and J lost 0 bases.

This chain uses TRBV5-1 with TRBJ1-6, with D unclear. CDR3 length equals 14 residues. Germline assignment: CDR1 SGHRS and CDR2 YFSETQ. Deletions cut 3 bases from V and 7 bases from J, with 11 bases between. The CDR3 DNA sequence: TGCGCCAGCAGCTCGGAGTCGGGAAATTCACCCCTCCACTTT. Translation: CASSSESGNSPLHF.

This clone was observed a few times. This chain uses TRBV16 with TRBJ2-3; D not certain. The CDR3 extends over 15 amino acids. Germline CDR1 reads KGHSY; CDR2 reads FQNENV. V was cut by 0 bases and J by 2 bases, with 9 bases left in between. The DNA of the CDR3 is TGTGCCAGCAGCCAATCATGGTTAGCCACAGATACGCAGTATTTT. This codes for CASSQSWLATDTQYF.

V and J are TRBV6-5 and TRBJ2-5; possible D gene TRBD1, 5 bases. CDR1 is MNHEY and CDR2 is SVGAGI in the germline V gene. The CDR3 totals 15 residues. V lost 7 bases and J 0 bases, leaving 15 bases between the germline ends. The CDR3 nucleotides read TGTGCCAGCACGCGGACACCCAAAAACCAAGAGACCCAGTACTTC. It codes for CASTRTPKNQETQYF.

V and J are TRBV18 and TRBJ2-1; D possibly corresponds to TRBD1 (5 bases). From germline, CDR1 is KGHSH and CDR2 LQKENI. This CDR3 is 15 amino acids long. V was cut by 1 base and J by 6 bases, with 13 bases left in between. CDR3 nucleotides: TGTGCCAGCTCACCACGTGTTCAGCAGGGCAATGAGCAGTTCTTC. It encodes CASSPRVQQGNEQFF.

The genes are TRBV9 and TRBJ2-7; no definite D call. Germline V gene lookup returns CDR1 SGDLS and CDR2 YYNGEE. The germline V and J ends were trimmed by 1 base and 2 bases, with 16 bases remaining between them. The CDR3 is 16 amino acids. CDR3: CASSVQNENLAYEQYF. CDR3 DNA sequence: TGTGCCAGCAGCGTACAAAATGAGAACCTCGCCTACGAGCAGTACTTC. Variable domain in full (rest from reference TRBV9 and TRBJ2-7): DSGVTQTPKHLITATGQRVTLRCSPRSGDLSVYWYQQSLDQGLQFLIQYYNGEERAKGNILERFSAQQFPDLHSELNLSSLELGDSALYFCASSVQNENLAYEQYFGPGTRLTVT.

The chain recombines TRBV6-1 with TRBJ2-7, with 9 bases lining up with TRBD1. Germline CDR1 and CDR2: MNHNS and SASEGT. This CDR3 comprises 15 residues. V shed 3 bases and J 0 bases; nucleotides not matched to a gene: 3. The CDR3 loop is CASSEGQGSSYEQYF. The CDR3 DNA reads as TGTGCCAGCAGTGAGGGACAGGGAAGCTCCTACGAGCAGTACTTC.